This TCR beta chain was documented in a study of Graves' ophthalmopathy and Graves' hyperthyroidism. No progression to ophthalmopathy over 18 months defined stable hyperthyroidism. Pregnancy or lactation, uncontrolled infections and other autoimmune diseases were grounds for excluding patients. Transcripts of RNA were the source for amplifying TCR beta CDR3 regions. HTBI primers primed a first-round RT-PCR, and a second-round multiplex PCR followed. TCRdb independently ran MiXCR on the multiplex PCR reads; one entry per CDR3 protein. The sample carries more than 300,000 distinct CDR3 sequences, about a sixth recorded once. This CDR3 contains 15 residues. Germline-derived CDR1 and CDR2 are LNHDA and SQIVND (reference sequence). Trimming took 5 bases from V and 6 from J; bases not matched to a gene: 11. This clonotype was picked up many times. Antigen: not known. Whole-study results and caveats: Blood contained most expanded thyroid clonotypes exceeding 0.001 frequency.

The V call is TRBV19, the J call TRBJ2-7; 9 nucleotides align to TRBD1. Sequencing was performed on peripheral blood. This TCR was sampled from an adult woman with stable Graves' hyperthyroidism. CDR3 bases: TGTGCCAGTAGTTCTAAACAGGGGGCGATAATCGAGCAGTACTTC. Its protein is CASSSKQGAIIEQYF.